The 15 T cell receptor beta chains in this list originate from one sample, sequenced in a study of Ad26.COV2.S vaccination and SARS-CoV-2 variants. Treatment here: 15 to 20 received Ad26.COV2.S at low or high dose, single or two shots; several received placebo; per-sample allocation not given. Day 63 following the first vaccine or placebo injection was when the samples were taken. Only in-frame clones appear in the TCRdb table, and some are missing; sequencing was by immunoSEQ multiplex PCR. The data contain 350,000 to 450,000 clones, about 92% of them singletons. This sample comprised peripheral blood, obtained in a trial of Ad26.COV2.S vaccine versus placebo. All receptors derive from a person aged 18 to 59 who received the Ad26.COV2.S COVID-19 vaccine or a placebo.

CDR3 sequence reads: CASSWGQRGSHEQFF. In DNA, the CDR3 is TGTGCCAGCAGCTGGGGCCAGCGGGGGTCCCATGAGCAGTTCTTC. The J gene is TRBJ2-1, the V gene TRBV5-4; TRBD2 matches 8 bases. Trimming cost V 3 bases and J 8 bases; bases outside gene matches: 10. Germline loops: CDR1 SGHNT, CDR2 YYREEE (reference sequence). This CDR3 has 15 residues.

The count of this clone is one. V usage is TRBV19 and J usage is TRBJ1-2, with D uncertain. Trimming shortened V by 6 bases and J by 4 bases, and 18 bases separated the two germline ends. The CDR3 is 15 residues long. Per the germline V gene, CDR1 is LNHDA and CDR2 is SQIVND (reference sequence). The CDR3 sequence is CASRPDSQRGYGYTF. CDR3 in DNA: TGTGCCAGTAGACCGGATTCCCAACGGGGCTATGGCTACACCTTC.

The rearrangement joins TRBV5-3 to TRBJ2-1; D unresolved. TRBV5-3 is designated an ORF whose function remains uncertain. The CDR3 has 16 amino acids. Trimming removed 4 bases from V and 4 bases from J, with 18 bases in between. CDR3 nucleotide sequence: TGTGCCAGAAGCCCGCGGTGCAGACGACGATACAATGAGCAGTTCTTC. Amino acid sequence: CARSPRCRRRYNEQFF.

CDR3 in DNA: TGTGCCAGCAGCTCTCGCACCGGGGAGCTGTTTTTT. It translates to CASSSRTGELFF. This sequence joins TRBV7-2 and TRBJ2-2; D gene ambiguous. Germline loops: CDR1 SGHTA, CDR2 FQGNSA. This CDR3 spans 12 amino acids. Trimming took off 4 bases at V and 4 bases at J, with 4 bases between the two ends. Filled out from reference TRBV7-2 and TRBJ2-2, the complete variable domain reads GAGVSQSPSNKVTEKGKDVELRCDPISGHTALYWYRQSLGQGLEFLIYFQGNSAPDKSGLPSDRFSAERTGGSVSTLTIQRTQQEDSAVYLCASSSRTGELFFGEGSRLTVL.

CDR3 amino acids: CASSQETSGGETQYF. In DNA form, the CDR3 reads TGTGCCAGCAGCCAAGAGACTAGCGGTGGGGAGACCCAGTACTTC. The rearrangement uses TRBV3-1 (or the pseudogene TRBV3-2) and TRBJ2-5; 9 bases map to TRBD2. CDR1 and CDR2 from the germline V gene are LGHDT and YNNKEL (reference sequence). J gave up 5 bases and V 0 bases, and 4 bases lay outside the gene matches. The length of the CDR3 is 15 residues.

The J gene is TRBJ1-6, the V gene TRBV5-6; no definite D call. V shed 5 bases and J shed 5 bases, with 8 bases lying between them. CDR1 SGHDT and CDR2 YYEEEE come from the germline V gene. CDR3 length: 13 residues. CDR3 bases: TGTGCCAGCAGGGGCAGCCATAATTCACCCCTCCACTTT. Amino acid sequence: CASRGSHNSPLHF.

V and J are TRBV19 and TRBJ1-1; TRBD1 matches 11 bases. Germline V gene lookup returns CDR1 LNHDA and CDR2 SQIVND (reference sequence). Trimming took 5 bases from V and 5 from J; bases not matched to a gene: 4. The CDR3 has 14 amino acids. The CDR3 loop reads CASSLGQGGTEAFF. CDR3 nucleotides: TGTGCCAGTAGTCTGGGACAGGGGGGAACTGAAGCTTTCTTT.

The chain has TRBV30 and TRBJ2-3; possibly TRBD1 or TRBD2 for D (6 bases each). Trimming took 0 bases from V and 1 from J, leaving 11 bases between them. There are 15 residues in the CDR3. Germline V gives CDR1 GTSNPN, CDR2 SVGIG (reference sequence). As DNA, the CDR3 is TGTGCCTGGAGTGTATACGGGGGCCGCACAGATACGCAGTATTTT. The encoded protein is CAWSVYGGRTDTQYF. The whole variable domain, remainder taken from reference TRBV30 and TRBJ2-3, is SQTIHQWPATLVQPVGSPLSLECTVEGTSNPNLYWYRQAAGRGLQLLFYSVGIGQISSEVPQNLSASRPQDRQFILSSKKLLLSDSGFYLCAWSVYGGRTDTQYFGPGTRLTVL.

The chain has TRBV3-1 (or the pseudogene TRBV3-2) and TRBJ2-1, with 10 bases identical to TRBD2. Germline CDR1 is LGHDT and CDR2 is YNNKEL (reference sequence). The CDR3 runs to 17 residues. Losses at the gene ends were 2 bases for V and 5 bases for J; bases not matched to a gene: 9. The CDR3 nucleotides are TGTGCCAGCAGCCAAAGTAGCGGGGGGCCTCTCGACAATGAGCAGTTCTTC. It translates to CASSQSSGGPLDNEQFF.

This chain uses TRBV14 with TRBJ2-1; 9 nucleotides align to TRBD2. Germline CDR1 SGHDN, CDR2 FVKESK. J was trimmed by 6 bases and V by 0 bases; bases with no gene match: 9. CDR3 length equals 17 residues. The CDR3 reads CASSQDGASGVRNEQFF. The CDR3 coding sequence is TGTGCCAGCAGCCAAGATGGGGCTAGCGGGGTTCGCAATGAGCAGTTCTTC.

This sequence joins TRBV7-6 and TRBJ2-1, with D uncertain. V was trimmed by 0 bases and J by 4 bases, leaving 7 bases between them. Germline CDR1 and CDR2: SGHVS and FNYEAQ. This CDR3 has 14 amino acids. The CDR3 loop reads CASSLAGPYNEQFF. CDR3 DNA: TGTGCCAGCAGCTTAGCCGGACCGTACAATGAGCAGTTCTTC.

The chain joins TRBV5-4 to TRBJ2-2; D may be TRBD1 or TRBD2 (5 bases each). V lost 4 bases and J lost 8, with 18 bases in between. CDR1 is SGHNT and CDR2 is YYREEE in the germline V gene (reference sequence). The CDR3 sequence is 15 residues long. Written as DNA, the CDR3 is TGTGCCAGCAGCGGCGTCCGGGGCCGGGCTGGGGAGCTGTTTTTT. This gives the protein CASSGVRGRAGELFF.

In its sample, this clone was seen once. This specimen includes other DNA sequences encoding the same CDR3. This chain joins TRBV5-6 and TRBJ1-5; the D gene is possibly TRBD1 (5 bases). CDR3 length: 14 amino acids. Looked up from germline, CDR1 is SGHDT and CDR2 is YYEEEE. V lost 4 bases and J 1 base, leaving 9 bases between the germline ends. CDR3 sequence reads: CASSLWGSNQPQHF. CDR3 sequence (DNA): TGTGCCAGCAGCCTCTGGGGGAGCAATCAGCCCCAGCATTTT.

This chain links TRBV7-9 with TRBJ1-2, with unresolved D. The CDR3 runs to 14 residues. Trimming took 3 bases from V and 4 from J, leaving 12 bases between them. Germline CDR1 is SEHNR and CDR2 is FQNEAQ (reference sequence). The DNA for the CDR3 is TGTGCCAGCAGCTTTGAGCCCGTAACCTATGGCTACACCTTC. This encodes CASSFEPVTYGYTF.

Notes on this clone: The identical CDR3 is also encoded by other nucleotide sequences in the sample. This CDR3 reads CASSLGQGRYGYTF. The CDR3 coding sequence is TGTGCCAGCAGCCTAGGTCAGGGCCGCTATGGCTACACCTTC. The genes are TRBV11-2 and TRBJ1-2, with TRBD1 as a possible D gene (5 bases). CDR3 length equals 14 residues. From germline, CDR1 is SGHAT and CDR2 FQNNGV. V was pared by 5 bases and J by 4 bases, with 14 bases between.